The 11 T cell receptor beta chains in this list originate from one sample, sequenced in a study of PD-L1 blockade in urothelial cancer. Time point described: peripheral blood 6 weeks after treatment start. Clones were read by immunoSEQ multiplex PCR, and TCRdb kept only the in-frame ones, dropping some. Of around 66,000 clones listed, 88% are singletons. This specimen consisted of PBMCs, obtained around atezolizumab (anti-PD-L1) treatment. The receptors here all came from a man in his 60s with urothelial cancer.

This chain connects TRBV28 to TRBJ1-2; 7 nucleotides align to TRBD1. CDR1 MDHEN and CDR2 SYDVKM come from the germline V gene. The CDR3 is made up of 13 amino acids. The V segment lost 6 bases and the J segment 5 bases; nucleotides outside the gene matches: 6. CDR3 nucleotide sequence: TGTGCCAGCAGCCCGGGACAGCGGTATGGCTACACCTTC. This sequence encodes CASSPGQRYGYTF.

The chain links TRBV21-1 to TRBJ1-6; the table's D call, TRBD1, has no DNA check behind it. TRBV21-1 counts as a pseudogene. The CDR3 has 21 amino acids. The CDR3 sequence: CASSKAWDKTSSSSYNSPLHF. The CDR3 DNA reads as TGTGCCAGCAGCAAAGCATGGGACAAAACATCCTCTAGCTCCTATAATTCACCCCTCCACTTT.

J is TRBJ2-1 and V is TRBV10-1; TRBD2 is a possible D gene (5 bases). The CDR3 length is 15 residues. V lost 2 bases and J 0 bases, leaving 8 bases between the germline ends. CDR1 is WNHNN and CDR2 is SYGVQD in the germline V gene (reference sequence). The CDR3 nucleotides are TGCGCCAGCAGTGAGGAACGGGGCTCCTACAATGAGCAGTTCTTC. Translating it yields CASSEERGSYNEQFF.

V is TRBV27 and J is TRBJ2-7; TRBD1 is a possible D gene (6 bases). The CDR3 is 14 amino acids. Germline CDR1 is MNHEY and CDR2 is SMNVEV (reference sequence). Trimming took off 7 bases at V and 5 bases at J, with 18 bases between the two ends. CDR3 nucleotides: TGTGCCAGCAACGCCAGGGGTGGGATCAACGAGCAGTACTTC. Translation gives CASNARGGINEQYF.

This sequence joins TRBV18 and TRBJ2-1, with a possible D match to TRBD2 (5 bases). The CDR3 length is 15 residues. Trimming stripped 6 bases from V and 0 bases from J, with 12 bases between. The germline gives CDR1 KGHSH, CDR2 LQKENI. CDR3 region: CASSPGLSSYNEQFF. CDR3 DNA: TGTGCCAGCTCCCCTGGACTTAGCTCCTACAATGAGCAGTTCTTC.

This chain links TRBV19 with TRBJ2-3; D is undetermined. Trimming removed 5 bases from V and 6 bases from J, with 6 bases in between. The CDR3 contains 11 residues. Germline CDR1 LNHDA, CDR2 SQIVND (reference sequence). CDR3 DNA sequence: TGTGCCAGTAGTTGGCGGGATACGCAGTATTTT. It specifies CASSWRDTQYF.

As DNA, the CDR3 is TGTGCCAGTAGTATAGTAGCCGGGGGGGCTCGTGAGCAGTTCTTC. This encodes CASSIVAGGAREQFF. The chain couples TRBV19 to TRBJ2-1, with 8 positions matching TRBD2. The CDR3 totals 15 residues. Per the germline V gene, CDR1 is LNHDA and CDR2 is SQIVND (reference sequence). Trimming cost V 1 base and J 9 bases; bases outside gene matches: 8.

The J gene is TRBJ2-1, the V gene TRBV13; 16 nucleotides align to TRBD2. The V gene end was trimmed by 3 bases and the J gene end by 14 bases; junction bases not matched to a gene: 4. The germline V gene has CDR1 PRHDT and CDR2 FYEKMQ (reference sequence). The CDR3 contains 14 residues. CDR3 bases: TGTGCCAGCAGCTTGGGACTAGCGGGAGGGCCGGAGTTCTTC. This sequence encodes CASSLGLAGGPEFF.

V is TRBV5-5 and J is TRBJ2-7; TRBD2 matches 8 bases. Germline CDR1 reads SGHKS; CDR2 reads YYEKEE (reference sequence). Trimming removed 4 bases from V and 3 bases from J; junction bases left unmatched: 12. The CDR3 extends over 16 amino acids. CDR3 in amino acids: CASSLRGSGVVYEQYF. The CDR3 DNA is TGTGCCAGCAGCCTGAGGGGTAGCGGGGTGGTCTACGAGCAGTACTTC. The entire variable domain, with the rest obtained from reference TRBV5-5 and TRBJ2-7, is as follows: DAGVTQSPTHLIKTRGQQVTLRCSPISGHKSVSWYQQVLGQGPQFIFQYYEKEERGRGNFPDRFSARQFPNYSSELNVNALLLGDSALYLCASSLRGSGVVYEQYFGPGTRLTVT.

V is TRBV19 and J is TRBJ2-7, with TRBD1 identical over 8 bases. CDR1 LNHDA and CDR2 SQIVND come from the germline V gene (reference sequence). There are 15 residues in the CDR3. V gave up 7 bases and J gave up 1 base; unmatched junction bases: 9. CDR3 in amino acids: CASKSSGQGSYEQYF. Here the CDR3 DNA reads TGTGCCAGTAAGTCCTCCGGACAGGGATCCTACGAGCAGTACTTC.

CDR3 coding DNA: TGTGCCTGGAGACACGGGGTGTCCTACGGCTACACCTTC. This gives the protein CAWRHGVSYGYTF. The chain carries TRBV30 and TRBJ1-2; no firm D call. Deletions cut 3 bases from V and 8 bases from J, with 16 bases between. This CDR3 spans 13 amino acids. The germline gives CDR1 GTSNPN, CDR2 SVGIG (reference sequence).